This T cell receptor beta chain derives from a study of response to subunit inactivated influenza vaccine. Study outcomes and limitations: Each seasonal flu vaccination may recruit only limited new T cells, authors suggested.

Via MiXCR, TCRdb re-called the RT-PCR reads, giving one row per CDR3 protein. The table records hundreds of thousands of distinct CDR3 sequences, about 11% of them present only once. V lost 0 bases and J 10 bases, leaving 15 bases between the germline ends. This CDR3 is built from 14 residues. Per the germline V gene, CDR1 is SGHTA and CDR2 is FQGNSA. As concerns this clonotype: Its antigen is undetermined.

These data also featured in a second study, about T cells expressing NK-cell markers. This second study says: With UMIs, 5'RACE template switching was used to make TCR beta cDNA. It was sorted CD3+CD56-NKG2C+, CD3+CD56+NKG2C- and CD3+CD56+NKG2C+ T cells that provided the TCR beta repertoires. The CD3+CD56-NKG2C+ fraction of a handful of donors was also led by these clonotypes.

This receptor was taken from a man in his fifties who received an inactivated influenza vaccine. The source material was PBMCs from blood, sampled on the day of vaccination. V is TRBV7-2 and J is TRBJ2-5; the D is unclear. In DNA form, the CDR3 reads TGTGCCAGCAGCTTAGCGCTAATGGTAGAGGACCAGTACTTC. The encoded protein is CASSLALMVEDQYF. Drawing the rest from reference TRBV7-2 and TRBJ2-5, the complete variable domain is GAGVSQSPSNKVTEKGKDVELRCDPISGHTALYWYRQSLGQGLEFLIYFQGNSAPDKSGLPSDRFSAERTGGSVSTLTIQRTQQEDSAVYLCASSLALMVEDQYFGPGTRLLVL.